Shown below are 26 T cell receptor beta chains from a single sample sequenced in a study of blood T cell repertoires in COVID-19. Some clones are missing from TCRdb's copy, which holds only in-frame ones; the method was immunoSEQ multiplex PCR. The sample records about 270,000 clones, 80% to 90% being singletons. The sequencing sample was made of peripheral blood. The source of these receptors is a woman in her seventies with acute or convalescent COVID-19.

This clone appeared many times. This CDR3 is also generated by other DNA sequences in the sample. The chain has TRBV5-1 and TRBJ1-1; D is possibly TRBD1 (5 bases). The CDR3 contains 17 residues. The germline gives CDR1 SGHRS, CDR2 YFSETQ. With 0 bases removed from V and 0 bases from J, the gap between germline ends came to 15 bases. CDR3 region: CASSLALMQGLNTEAFF. The CDR3, as DNA: TGCGCCAGCAGCTTGGCCTTAATGCAGGGCTTGAACACTGAAGCTTTCTTT. Complete variable domain (other parts from reference TRBV5-1 and TRBJ1-1): KAGVTQTPRYLIKTRGQQVTLSCSPISGHRSVSWYQQTPGQGLQFLFEYFSETQRNKGNFPGRFSGRQFSNSRSEMNVSTLELGDSALYLCASSLALMQGLNTEAFFGQGTRLTVV.

The J gene is TRBJ2-2, the V gene TRBV6-4; maybe TRBD2 (6 bases). The germline V and J ends were trimmed by 6 bases and 6 bases, with 17 bases remaining between them. CDR1 is MRHNA and CDR2 is SNTAGT in the germline V gene. CDR3 length: 15 residues. The CDR3 here is CASSSEGGLAGELFF. For the CDR3, the DNA is TGTGCCAGCAGCAGTGAAGGAGGGTTGGCCGGGGAGCTGTTTTTT.

This clone was picked up one time. V usage is TRBV30 and J usage is TRBJ2-5; D is undetermined. The CDR3 covers 12 residues. The germline V and J ends were trimmed by 5 bases and 0 bases, with 7 bases remaining between them. Per germline, CDR1 GTSNPN and CDR2 SVGIG (reference sequence). The CDR3 protein is CAWGTDQETQYF. The CDR3 DNA follows: TGTGCCTGGGGCACGGACCAAGAGACCCAGTACTTC.

The chain recombines TRBV27 with TRBJ1-6; D is ambiguous. The CDR3 runs 15 residues. Trimming stripped 9 bases from V and 0 bases from J, with 12 bases between. Germline V CDR1 and CDR2: MNHEY, SMNVEV (reference sequence). The CDR3 DNA follows: TGTGCCAGAATGCCCTCGAGCTCCTATAATTCACCCCTCCACTTT. It specifies CARMPSSSYNSPLHF.

The chain has TRBV21-1 and TRBJ1-4; the table's D call of TRBD1 was not tested on the DNA. TRBV21-1 corresponds to a pseudogene. The CDR3 runs 11 residues. The CDR3 loop is CASSNAGQSPF. The CDR3 DNA follows: TGTGCCAGCAGCAATGCCGGACAGAGCCCTTTT.

The chain links TRBV3-1 (or the pseudogene TRBV3-2) to TRBJ2-7, with D perhaps TRBD2 (6 bases). This CDR3 comprises 14 residues. Trimming pared 4 bases from V and 6 bases from J, leaving 16 bases between. The germline gives CDR1 LGHDT, CDR2 YNNKEL (reference sequence). CDR3 sequence reads: CASSPTTWEVEQYF. The CDR3 DNA sequence: TGTGCCAGCAGCCCGACGACATGGGAGGTCGAGCAGTACTTC.

The rearrangement joins TRBV2 to TRBJ2-7; 9 nucleotides line up with TRBD1. Germline V gene data show CDR1 as SNHLY and CDR2 as FYNNEI. The CDR3 covers 14 residues. Trimming cost V 6 bases and J 4 bases; bases outside gene matches: 7. The CDR3 reads CASRAGQGKYEQYF. The CDR3 nucleotides are TGTGCCAGCAGGGCCGGACAGGGGAAGTACGAGCAGTACTTC.

J is TRBJ1-2 and V is TRBV11-2; D is possibly TRBD1 (5 bases). This CDR3 contains 15 residues. Per germline, CDR1 SGHAT and CDR2 FQNNGV. V gave up 2 bases and J gave up 3 bases, with 13 bases separating them. The CDR3 loop is CASSLRSSGYYGYTF. CDR3 bases: TGTGCCAGCAGCTTACGGTCCTCAGGGTACTATGGCTACACCTTC.

The rearrangement links TRBV3-1 (or the pseudogene TRBV3-2) to TRBJ1-3, with D possibly TRBD1 on 6 matching bases. V was pared by 4 bases and J by 5 bases, with 12 bases between. Looked up from germline, CDR1 is LGHDT and CDR2 is YNNKEL (reference sequence). The CDR3 has 14 amino acids. CDR3 nucleotides: TGTGCCAGCAGCCTAGGGGGATTCAGAAACACCATATATTTT. It translates to CASSLGGFRNTIYF.

J is TRBJ2-1 and V is TRBV6-4; 7 bases align to TRBD1. J gave up 5 bases and V 5 bases, and 9 bases lay outside the gene matches. Germline CDR1 MRHNA, CDR2 SNTAGT. This CDR3 is built from 15 residues. The CDR3 sequence is CASSLEGARDNEQFF. The CDR3 nucleotides are TGTGCCAGCAGTCTTGAGGGGGCAAGGGACAATGAGCAGTTCTTC.

The chain recombines TRBV11-2 with TRBJ1-6, with TRBD1 as a possible D gene (6 bases). Germline V CDR1 and CDR2: SGHAT, FQNNGV. The CDR3 totals 15 residues. Trimming removed 1 base from V and 8 bases from J, with 12 bases in between. Written as DNA, the CDR3 is TGTGCCAGCAGCTTAGGAGACAGGCCCTATTCACCCCTCCACTTT. Protein sequence: CASSLGDRPYSPLHF.

The V and J genes are TRBV3-1 (or the pseudogene TRBV3-2) and TRBJ2-7; 13 bases agree with TRBD2. This CDR3 has 18 amino acids. From germline, CDR1 is LGHDT and CDR2 YNNKEL (reference sequence). V shed 4 bases and J 2 bases; nucleotides not matched to a gene: 11. CDR3 sequence (DNA): TGTGCCAGCAGCCCCCCTTGGACTAGCGGGGGCCTGACCTACGAGCAGTACTTC. This codes for CASSPPWTSGGLTYEQYF.

The rearrangement uses TRBV5-1 and TRBJ2-7; TRBD1 matches 11 bases. In germline, CDR1 is SGHRS, CDR2 YFSETQ. The CDR3 covers 15 residues. V shed 4 bases, J shed 5 bases, and the junction held 8 bases outside the gene matches. CDR3 in DNA: TGCGCCAGCAGCCCCAATGGGGGACAGGGGGACGAGCAGTACTTC. Protein product: CASSPNGGQGDEQYF.

This clone was detected only a few times. The chain recombines TRBV12-5 with TRBJ1-2, with D tentatively TRBD1 (5 bases). The germline CDR1 and CDR2 sequences are LGHNT and FRNRAP. The V gene lost 5 bases and the J gene lost 4 bases, with 11 bases spanning the gap. The CDR3 has 13 residues. As DNA, the CDR3 is TGTGCTAGTGGTCCACAGGTGTCCTATGGCTACACCTTC. It yields the protein CASGPQVSYGYTF.

The V and J genes are TRBV5-1 and TRBJ2-3, with 10 nucleotides matching TRBD1. This CDR3 comprises 15 residues. J was trimmed by 5 bases and V by 8 bases; bases with no gene match: 11. Germline V gene lookup returns CDR1 SGHRS and CDR2 YFSETQ. The CDR3 sequence: CARETQTGGEDTQYF. DNA for the CDR3: TGCGCCAGAGAGACCCAGACAGGGGGCGAAGATACGCAGTATTTT. The whole variable domain, remainder taken from reference TRBV5-1 and TRBJ2-3, is KAGVTQTPRYLIKTRGQQVTLSCSPISGHRSVSWYQQTPGQGLQFLFEYFSETQRNKGNFPGRFSGRQFSNSRSEMNVSTLELGDSALYLCARETQTGGEDTQYFGPGTRLTVL.

This chain joins TRBV6-5 and TRBJ1-1; no definite D call. The V end was cut by 4 bases, the J end by 4 bases, with 13 bases between. CDR1 is MNHEY and CDR2 is SVGAGI in the germline V gene. The CDR3 runs 14 residues. CDR3 protein: CASSFAGVITEAFF. In nucleotides, the CDR3 is TGTGCCAGCAGTTTCGCCGGGGTGATCACTGAAGCTTTCTTT.

This rearrangement joins TRBV5-1 to TRBJ1-1; unclear D gene. V was pared by 2 bases and J by 4 bases, with 12 bases between. The CDR3 contains 14 residues. Germline CDR1 SGHRS, CDR2 YFSETQ. In DNA form, the CDR3 reads TGCGCCAGCAGCTTTAGGAGGGCGGCCACTGAAGCTTTCTTT. This translates into CASSFRRAATEAFF.

CDR3 sequence reads: CASKGQLNSPLHF. In nucleotides, the CDR3 is TGTGCCAGCAAGGGACAGCTAAACTCACCCCTCCACTTT. The chain carries TRBV2 and TRBJ1-6; 7 positions match TRBD1. CDR1 is SNHLY, CDR2 FYNNEI, per germline. This CDR3 spans 13 amino acids. Trimming took 7 bases from V and 10 from J; bases not matched to a gene: 7.

This rearrangement joins TRBV29-1 to TRBJ1-5; possibly TRBD1 for D (5 bases). Between the trimmed V and J ends, which lost 7 bases and 6 bases, there was a span of 16 bases. The CDR3 runs 13 residues. CDR1 and CDR2 from the germline V gene are SQVTM and ANQGSEA. CDR3 nucleotides: TGCAGCGCCCGATCGGGGGAAGCTCAGCCCCAGCATTTT. It translates to CSARSGEAQPQHF.

The count of this clone is one. The chain has TRBV6-1 and TRBJ2-3; D possibly corresponds to TRBD2 (6 bases). Germline V gene sequence: CDR1 MNHNS, CDR2 SASEGT. Trimming removed 2 bases at V and 5 bases at J, with 11 bases between. The CDR3 has 14 amino acids. Written as DNA, the CDR3 is TGTGCCAGCAGTGAACGGGGGTTTCGAGATACGCAGTATTTT. Amino acids: CASSERGFRDTQYF.

This chain links TRBV21-1 with TRBJ1-1. TRBV21-1 constitutes a pseudogene. The CDR3 extends over 15 amino acids. CDR3 protein: CASSNRVSEYTEAFF. CDR3 nucleotides: TGTGCCAGCAGCAACCGCGTCTCTGAGTACACTGAAGCTTTCTTT.

The rearrangement links TRBV3-1 (or the pseudogene TRBV3-2) to TRBJ1-1; TRBD1 aligns across 8 bases. The CDR3 is made up of 13 amino acids. J was trimmed by 3 bases and V by 7 bases; bases with no gene match: 4. Per germline, CDR1 LGHDT and CDR2 YNNKEL (reference sequence). The CDR3 nucleotides read TGTGCCAGCAATCAGGGGGCTCACACTGAAGCTTTCTTT. Its translation is CASNQGAHTEAFF.

The chain employs TRBV6-6 and TRBJ1-5, with 9 positions matching TRBD1. Trimming at V came to 5 bases and at J to 3 bases, leaving 5 bases not matched to a gene. The CDR3 sequence is 15 residues long. The germline V gene has CDR1 MNHNY and CDR2 SVGAGI (reference sequence). CDR3 region: CASSVGQGNNQPQHF. DNA of the CDR3: TGTGCCAGCAGTGTGGGACAGGGTAACAATCAGCCCCAGCATTTT.

DNA for the CDR3: TGCAGCGTCGTGGACAGGGGGCGCGGCTACACCTTC. Translating it yields CSVVDRGRGYTF. The rearrangement links TRBV29-1 to TRBJ1-2; 11 nucleotides align to TRBD1. This CDR3 contains 12 residues. V was pared by 6 bases and J by 8 bases, with 5 bases of the junction left unmatched. Germline V gene data show CDR1 as SQVTM and CDR2 as ANQGSEA.

This chain links TRBV2 with TRBJ2-1, with 13 bases fitting TRBD2. This CDR3 is 15 amino acids long. Germline V gives CDR1 SNHLY, CDR2 FYNNEI. V gave up 4 bases and J gave up 8 bases; unmatched junction bases: 5. CDR3 in amino acids: CASSAGTSGVHEQFF. CDR3 bases: TGTGCCAGCAGTGCCGGGACTAGCGGGGTTCATGAGCAGTTCTTC.

This clone was detected only once. The CDR3 sequence is CASSWGGPSYEQYF. In DNA form, the CDR3 reads TGTGCCAGCAGTTGGGGGGGCCCTAGCTACGAGCAGTACTTC. This chain connects TRBV27 to TRBJ2-7, with TRBD2 as a possible D gene (7 bases). The germline V and J ends were trimmed by 4 bases and 3 bases, with 13 bases remaining between them. The V gene's germline CDR1 is MNHEY and CDR2 SMNVEV (reference sequence). The CDR3 runs to 14 residues.